This T cell receptor (beta chain) originates from a study of T cell repertoires in cytomegalovirus infection. Study-level background: Both a matching HLA type and CMV infection were indicated by public TCR beta signatures. Overall study results and limits: Adding up the frequency of public TCR beta families identified people who carried CMV plus the relevant HLA. The ex vivo response showed dominance by HLA-C-restricted CMV-specific TCR beta clonotypes.

The sample holds many counts of this clonotype. What it binds is unknown. TCRdb analysed the reads with MiXCR anew, one entry per CDR3 protein. Of 250,000 or so distinct CDR3 sequences in the sample, over 15% were seen once. Trimming pared 6 bases from V and 3 bases from J, leaving 15 bases between. This CDR3 comprises 14 residues. Germline V gene sequence: CDR1 SEHNR, CDR2 FQNEAQ (reference sequence). The receptor's source is a human donor in good health (CMV status not recorded). Some clones in this sample may be carry-over from other donors' samples. The chain uses TRBV7-9 and TRBJ2-7, with D perhaps TRBD2 (7 bases). Sequenced sample: CD8+ T cells from PBMCs. The DNA of the CDR3 is TGTGCCAGCAGTGAAGCGGGACACAACTACGAGCAGTACTTC. Protein sequence: CASSEAGHNYEQYF.